Following are 15 T cell receptor beta chains from one sample sequenced in a study of vaccination effects on CD4 cells after COVID-19 (dated 2022 in TCRdb). Libraries were prepared through the immunoSEQ multiplex PCR assay. Entries here come from immuneACCESS through TCRdb and include only in-frame sequences with V and J called. Some clones fail to appear in such tables; in the studies checked, an unresolved V gene covers under half of the shortfall, and the cause of the remainder is unknown. Counted in this sample were tens of thousands of clones; around two thirds of them appeared once. 30% to 40% of the sample rests with the top ten. To identify antigen-specific CD4+ T cell clonotypes by their expansion, the ViraFEST assay first stimulated PBMC with viral peptide pools and then applied TCR sequencing. After more than 9 days of culture, CD4+ T cells were isolated with the EasySep CD4+ T cell isolation kit. Convalescent patients had PCR-confirmed SARS-CoV-2 infection between March and December 2020, before Alpha, Beta and Delta variants emerged in the United States.

Their antigens remain unidentified. The source material was CD4+ T cells from PBMCs cultured with a peptide pool, sampled before COVID-19 vaccination. These receptors originate from a human donor who had a prior SARS-CoV-2 infection.

V usage is TRBV30 and J usage is TRBJ2-5; D possibly uses TRBD1 or TRBD2 (5 bases each). With 0 bases removed from V and 7 bases from J, the gap between germline ends came to 6 bases. The CDR3 has 11 residues. From germline, CDR1 is GTSNPN and CDR2 SVGIG (reference sequence). Here the CDR3 reads CAWSVGATQYF. The CDR3 DNA reads TGTGCCTGGAGTGTCGGGGCGACCCAGTACTTC.

About this clone: One junction end does not reproduce the germline sequence, and a read error may be involved. The chain couples TRBV6-1 to TRBJ2-2, with D possibly TRBD2 on 5 matching bases. Germline-derived CDR1 and CDR2 are MNHNS and SASEGT. The length of the CDR3 is 15 residues. The CDR3 protein is CASSEDPGPQRELFF. Here the CDR3 DNA reads TGTGCCAGCAGTGAAGACCCAGGTCCCCAGAGGGAACTGTTTTTT.

This clone was picked up a small number of times. The chain is built from TRBV13 and TRBJ1-3; D ambiguous. V gave up 6 bases and J gave up 4 bases, with 16 bases separating them. Germline-derived CDR1 and CDR2 are PRHDT and FYEKMQ (reference sequence). This CDR3 comprises 15 residues. The CDR3 spells CASSGLMLGGNTIYF. CDR3 nucleotide sequence: TGTGCCAGCAGTGGATTAATGCTGGGAGGAAACACCATATATTTT.

The gene calls are TRBV5-1 and TRBJ1-4; D is unclear. V was clipped by 4 bases and J by 2 bases, with 15 bases between them. There are 16 residues in the CDR3. Germline V gives CDR1 SGHRS, CDR2 YFSETQ. The chain's CDR3 is CASSKIVDSTNEKLFF. In DNA, the CDR3 is TGCGCCAGCAGCAAGATCGTCGACTCGACTAATGAAAAACTGTTTTTT.

The V gene is TRBV5-1, the J gene TRBJ2-3; 9 bases agree with TRBD1. Germline values: CDR1 SGHRS, CDR2 YFSETQ. The CDR3 contains 14 residues. Unmatched junction bases numbered 5, after V lost 4 bases and J lost 5 bases. The CDR3 nucleotides read TGCGCCAGCAGCCCAGGGACAGGGCAAGATACGCAGTATTTT. Protein sequence: CASSPGTGQDTQYF.

The chain recombines TRBV24-1 with TRBJ1-2, with unresolved D. CDR1 is KGHDR, CDR2 SFDVKD, per germline. This CDR3 region has 13 residues. Trimming shortened V by 8 bases and J by 0 bases, and 9 bases separated the two germline ends. CDR3 residues: CATTQDPNYGYTF. The DNA of the CDR3 is TGTGCCACCACCCAGGACCCTAACTATGGCTACACCTTC.

This clone came up a few times. V and J are TRBV4-3 and TRBJ2-2, with a possible D match to TRBD1 (5 bases). Germline V CDR1 and CDR2: LGHNA, YSLEER. The ends were cut back, 4 bases at V and 1 base at J, with 7 bases in the middle. The CDR3 sequence is 14 residues long. This CDR3 reads CASSRQGNTGELFF. CDR3 DNA sequence: TGCGCCAGCAGCCGCCAGGGGAACACCGGGGAGCTGTTTTTT.

The gene calls are TRBV11-1 and TRBJ1-1; perhaps TRBD1 as D (5 bases). The germline V gene has CDR1 SGHAT and CDR2 FQDESV (reference sequence). V lost 8 bases, J lost 3 bases, and 10 bases lay in between. There are 12 residues in the CDR3. The chain's CDR3 is CASEGLDTEAFF. In DNA form, the CDR3 reads TGTGCCAGCGAGGGGTTGGACACTGAAGCTTTCTTT.

This sequence joins TRBV10-3 and TRBJ2-5, with 8 positions matching TRBD2. Germline values: CDR1 ENHRY, CDR2 SYGVKD. J was trimmed by 4 bases and V by 2 bases; bases with no gene match: 9. The CDR3 is 16 amino acids. CDR3 region: CAISEARAGGLETQYF. The CDR3 bases are TGTGCCATCAGTGAGGCCAGGGCGGGAGGCTTAGAGACCCAGTACTTC.

This clone was detected only once. The genes are TRBV3-1 (or the pseudogene TRBV3-2) and TRBJ2-7, with 9 bases fitting TRBD2. The V gene end was trimmed by 3 bases and the J gene end by 2 bases; junction bases not matched to a gene: 8. Germline V lookup: CDR1 LGHDT, CDR2 YNNKEL (reference sequence). CDR3 length: 16 residues. CDR3 DNA sequence: TGTGCCAGCAGCCACTTTAGCGGGGGTCAAACCTACGAGCAGTACTTC. Protein: CASSHFSGGQTYEQYF.

This clone was seen only a few times. V is TRBV7-3 and J is TRBJ2-3; 12 bases line up with TRBD2. This CDR3 contains 14 residues. Germline V gives CDR1 SGHTA, CDR2 FQGTGA. The V gene end was trimmed by 5 bases and the J gene end by 5 bases; junction bases not matched to a gene: 2. The CDR3 nucleotides read TGTGCCAGCAGCGTACTAGCGGGGGGAGATACGCAGTATTTT. Protein: CASSVLAGGDTQYF.

The chain recombines TRBV7-2 with TRBJ1-6; the D gene is possibly TRBD1 (5 bases). This CDR3 is built from 17 residues. CDR1 and CDR2 (germline): SGHTA, FQGNSA. Trimming shortened V by 1 base and J by 10 bases, and 20 bases separated the two germline ends. The CDR3: CASSLGGGGRSWSPLHF. DNA for the CDR3: TGTGCCAGCAGCTTAGGGGGTGGGGGGAGATCTTGGTCACCCCTCCACTTT.

This sequence joins TRBV20-1 and TRBJ2-3; D is unresolved. CDR1 and CDR2 (germline): DFQATT, SNEGSKA (reference sequence). The CDR3 covers 14 residues. V was clipped by 3 bases and J by 0 bases, with 10 bases between them. The CDR3 region has the DNA TGCAGTGCTAGTCGACCCCTTAGCACAGATACGCAGTATTTT. It translates to CSASRPLSTDTQYF.

The V gene is TRBV15, the J gene TRBJ2-1, with a weak D call TRBD2 (6 bases). The germline V and J ends were trimmed by 3 bases and 3 bases, with 21 bases remaining between them. The CDR3 is made up of 18 amino acids. Per germline, CDR1 LNHNV and CDR2 YYDKDF (reference sequence). The CDR3 nucleotides are TGTGCCACCAGCAGCACCCAGACACCGGGACTCTACTACAATGAGCAGTTCTTC. Translating gives CATSSTQTPGLYYNEQFF.

The chain is built from TRBV7-2 and TRBJ2-7; D possibly corresponds to TRBD2 (6 bases). V lost 5 bases to trimming and J lost 6 bases, with 17 bases between them. Per the germline V gene, CDR1 is SGHTA and CDR2 is FQGNSA. The CDR3 consists of 14 residues. The chain's CDR3 is CASSRDFHLGEQYF. DNA for the CDR3: TGTGCCAGCAGCCGGGACTTCCACCTGGGCGAGCAGTACTTC.